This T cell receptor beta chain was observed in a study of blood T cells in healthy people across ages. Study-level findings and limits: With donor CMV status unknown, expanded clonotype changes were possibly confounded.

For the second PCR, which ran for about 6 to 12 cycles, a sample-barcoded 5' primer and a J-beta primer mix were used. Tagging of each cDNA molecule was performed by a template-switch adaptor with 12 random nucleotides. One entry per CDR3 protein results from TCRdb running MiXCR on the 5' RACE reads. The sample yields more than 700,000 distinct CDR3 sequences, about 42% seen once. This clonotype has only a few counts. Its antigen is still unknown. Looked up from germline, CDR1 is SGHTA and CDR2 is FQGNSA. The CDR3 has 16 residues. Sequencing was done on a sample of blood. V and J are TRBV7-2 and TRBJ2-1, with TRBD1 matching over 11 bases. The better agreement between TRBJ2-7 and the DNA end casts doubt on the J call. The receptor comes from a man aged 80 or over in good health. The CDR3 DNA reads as TGTGCCAGCAGCTTTGGTGAGGACAGGGGGCGGAATGAGCAGTACTTC. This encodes CASSFGEDRGRNEQYF.